The 14 T cell receptor beta chains below were found in one sample sequenced in a study of cytomegalovirus exposure and HLA in healthy donors. 13 Jbeta primers and 60 Vbeta primers were used for the PCR. Only in-frame clones appear in the TCRdb table, and some are missing; sequencing was by immunoSEQ multiplex PCR. The table records roughly 150,000 clones, about 77% of them present only once. What was sequenced was PBMCs. Receptors originate from a man in his thirties or forties in good health and CMV-seronegative.

V and J are TRBV28 and TRBJ2-5; TRBD1 might be the D (6 bases). Looked up from germline, CDR1 is MDHEN and CDR2 is SYDVKM. CDR3 length: 15 amino acids. Trimming stripped 5 bases from V and 3 bases from J, with 16 bases between. The CDR3 loop is CASSTLDRFKETQYF. CDR3 nucleotides: TGTGCCAGCAGTACCCTTGACAGGTTTAAAGAGACCCAGTACTTC.

V usage is TRBV7-2 and J usage is TRBJ1-2, with a tentative D call TRBD1 (5 bases). The germline CDR1 and CDR2 sequences are SGHTA and FQGNSA. The CDR3 is made up of 13 amino acids. Trimming took 5 bases from V and 3 from J, leaving 10 bases between them. The CDR3 sequence is CASSDRQHYGYTF. For the CDR3, the DNA is TGTGCCAGCAGCGACAGACAACACTATGGCTACACCTTC.

V gene TRBV11-2 combines with J gene TRBJ1-6; D unresolved. The CDR3 contains 14 residues. V was trimmed by 7 bases and J by 4 bases, leaving 11 bases between them. The V gene's germline CDR1 is SGHAT and CDR2 FQNNGV. CDR3: CASIGTEYNSPLHF. In DNA, the CDR3 is TGTGCCAGCATCGGAACGGAGTATAATTCACCCCTCCACTTT.

V is TRBV10-3 and J is TRBJ1-4; 7 bases agree with TRBD1. This CDR3 comprises 15 residues. CDR1 ENHRY and CDR2 SYGVKD come from the germline V gene. Germline trimming cut 2 bases from V and 4 bases from J; bases unmatched to any gene: 4. As DNA, the CDR3 is TGTGCCATCAGTGAGGTGGGACAGAATAATGAAAAACTGTTTTTT. Its protein product is CAISEVGQNNEKLFF.

The chain joins TRBV5-4 to TRBJ1-4, with TRBD1 as a possible D gene (5 bases). The V end lost 2 bases, the J end lost 5 bases, and 7 bases lay between the germline ends. CDR3 size: 13 residues. The germline CDR1 and CDR2 sequences are SGHNT and YYREEE (reference sequence). DNA for the CDR3: TGTGCCAGCAGCTTAGACAGAAATGAAAAACTGTTTTTT. It specifies CASSLDRNEKLFF.

The genes are TRBV5-4 and TRBJ2-5, with TRBD1 identical over 10 bases. The CDR3 covers 16 residues. Germline CDR1 SGHNT, CDR2 YYREEE (reference sequence). The V and J ends lost 1 base and 7 bases, in that order; junction bases with no gene match: 10. CDR3 in amino acids: CASSLPGQGGIGTQYF. The CDR3 DNA follows: TGTGCCAGCAGCTTGCCCGGACAGGGGGGGATAGGGACCCAGTACTTC.

The rearrangement joins TRBV7-4 to TRBJ2-7; D may be TRBD1 (6 bases). Trimming shortened V by 4 bases and J by 1 base, and 14 bases separated the two germline ends. Germline V lookup: CDR1 SGHVT, CDR2 SQSDAQ. The CDR3 is 15 residues long. CDR3 protein: CASSSRRTDSYEQYF. The CDR3 DNA is TGTGCCAGCAGCTCCCGACGGACAGATTCCTACGAGCAGTACTTC.

The chain recombines TRBV7-2 with TRBJ2-7, with D possibly matching TRBD2 (6 bases). Germline V lookup: CDR1 SGHTA, CDR2 FQGNSA. Trimming cost V 2 bases and J 2 bases, with 13 bases left between them. This CDR3 has 15 amino acids. The CDR3 DNA is TGTGCCAGCAGCTTACAAGCGGGCCCAGCCTACGAGCAGTACTTC. It translates to CASSLQAGPAYEQYF.

This clone was seen just once. This chain links TRBV5-6 with TRBJ2-2; 13 nucleotides align to TRBD2. The CDR3 runs to 16 residues. With 4 bases clipped from V and 5 bases from J, the junction kept 5 bases outside the gene matches. From germline, CDR1 is SGHDT and CDR2 YYEEEE. Written as DNA, the CDR3 is TGTGCCAGCAGCGACCCGGGACTAGCGGGAACCGGGGAGCTGTTTTTT. Translation gives CASSDPGLAGTGELFF.

The chain carries TRBV6-6 and TRBJ2-1, with TRBD1 identical over 11 bases. Germline lookup yields CDR1 MNHNY and CDR2 SVGAGI (reference sequence). The CDR3 has 15 amino acids. The trim removed 9 bases at V and 6 bases at J, leaving 10 bases unmatched. CDR3 DNA sequence: TGTGCCAGTGTAACCGGGACAGGGGGGTTCAATGAGCAGTTCTTC. This translates into CASVTGTGGFNEQFF.

The genes are TRBV28 and TRBJ1-6, with D hard to call. The CDR3 loop spans 16 amino acids. Trimming pared 6 bases from V and 6 bases from J, leaving 18 bases between. The germline V gene has CDR1 MDHEN and CDR2 SYDVKM. The CDR3 protein is CASSQEVVVLNSPLHF. Here the CDR3 DNA reads TGTGCCAGCAGCCAGGAAGTGGTTGTCCTTAATTCACCCCTCCACTTT.

This clone is a singleton in its sample. The chain recombines TRBV19 with TRBJ2-7; 9 bases agree with TRBD1. The CDR3 has 15 amino acids. The germline gives CDR1 LNHDA, CDR2 SQIVND (reference sequence). V lost 4 bases, J lost 2 bases, and 6 bases stayed unmatched. In nucleotides, the CDR3 is TGTGCCAGTAGTAGGGACAGGGAAGTCCCCTACGAGCAGTACTTC. Protein sequence: CASSRDREVPYEQYF.

This clone was observed a few times. The chain joins TRBV5-1 to TRBJ2-7, with 7 bases fitting TRBD1. The germline V gene has CDR1 SGHRS and CDR2 YFSETQ. Germline trimming cut 5 bases from V and 4 bases from J; bases unmatched to any gene: 12. CDR3 length: 15 amino acids. CDR3 DNA: TGCGCCAGCAGTAACGGACAGGCGAAGGGTTACGAGCAGTACTTC. This translates into CASSNGQAKGYEQYF.

The gene calls are TRBV28 and TRBJ1-2; TRBD1 matches at 9 bases. The CDR3 contains 14 residues. V was pared by 4 bases and J by 1 base, with 1 base of the junction left unmatched. The germline gives CDR1 MDHEN, CDR2 SYDVKM. This CDR3 reads CASSWGQGNYGYTF. In DNA, the CDR3 is TGTGCCAGCAGTTGGGGACAGGGTAACTATGGCTACACCTTC.